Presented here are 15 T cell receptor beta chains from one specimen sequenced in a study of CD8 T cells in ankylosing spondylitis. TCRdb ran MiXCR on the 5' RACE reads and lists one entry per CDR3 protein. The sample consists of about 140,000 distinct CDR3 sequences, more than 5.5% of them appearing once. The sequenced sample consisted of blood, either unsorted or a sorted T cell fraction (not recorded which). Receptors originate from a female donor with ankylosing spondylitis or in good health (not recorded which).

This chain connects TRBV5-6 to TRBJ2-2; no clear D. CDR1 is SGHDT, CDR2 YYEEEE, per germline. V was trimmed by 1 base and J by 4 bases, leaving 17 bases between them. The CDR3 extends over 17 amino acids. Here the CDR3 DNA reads TGTGCCAGCAGCTTGATTGTTAGGGAAGGGTCCACCGGGGAGCTGTTTTTT. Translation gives CASSLIVREGSTGELFF.

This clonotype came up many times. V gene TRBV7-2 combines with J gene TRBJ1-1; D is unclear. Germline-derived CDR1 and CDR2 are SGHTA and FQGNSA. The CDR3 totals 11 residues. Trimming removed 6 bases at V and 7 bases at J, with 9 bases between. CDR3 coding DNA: TGTGCCAGCAGGAACGACGGTGAAGCTTTCTTT. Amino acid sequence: CASRNDGEAFF. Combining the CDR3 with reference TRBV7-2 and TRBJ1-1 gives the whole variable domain GAGVSQSPSNKVTEKGKDVELRCDPISGHTALYWYRQSLGQGLEFLIYFQGNSAPDKSGLPSDRFSAERTGGSVSTLTIQRTQQEDSAVYLCASRNDGEAFFGQGTRLTVV.

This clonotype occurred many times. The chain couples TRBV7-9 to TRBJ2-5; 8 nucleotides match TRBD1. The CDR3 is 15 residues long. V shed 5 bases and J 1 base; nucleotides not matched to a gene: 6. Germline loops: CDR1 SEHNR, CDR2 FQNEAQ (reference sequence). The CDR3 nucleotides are TGTGCCAGCAGCATCGACAGGGGTGGCCAAGAGACCCAGTACTTC. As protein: CASSIDRGGQETQYF.

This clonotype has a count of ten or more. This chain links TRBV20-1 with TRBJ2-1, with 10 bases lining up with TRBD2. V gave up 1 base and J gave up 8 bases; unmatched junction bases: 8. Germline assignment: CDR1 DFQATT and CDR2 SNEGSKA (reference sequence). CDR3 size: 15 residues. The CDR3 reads CSARAWASGGDEQFF. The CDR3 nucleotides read TGCAGTGCTAGAGCCTGGGCTAGCGGGGGAGATGAGCAGTTCTTC.

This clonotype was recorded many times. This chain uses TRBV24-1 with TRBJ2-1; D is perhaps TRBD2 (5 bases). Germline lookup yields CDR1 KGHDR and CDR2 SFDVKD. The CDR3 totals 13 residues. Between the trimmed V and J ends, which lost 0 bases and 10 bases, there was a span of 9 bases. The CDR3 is CATSDLWTAEQFF. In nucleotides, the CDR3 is TGTGCCACCAGTGATTTGTGGACTGCCGAGCAGTTCTTC.

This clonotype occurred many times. In nucleotides, the CDR3 is TGCGCCAGCAGCTTGGGAGGGAACAATCAGCCCCAGCATTTT. Translated: CASSLGGNNQPQHF. The chain couples TRBV5-1 to TRBJ1-5; no clear D. The length of the CDR3 is 14 residues. The V gene lost 0 bases and the J gene lost 3 bases, with 7 bases spanning the gap. CDR1 and CDR2 from the germline V gene are SGHRS and YFSETQ.

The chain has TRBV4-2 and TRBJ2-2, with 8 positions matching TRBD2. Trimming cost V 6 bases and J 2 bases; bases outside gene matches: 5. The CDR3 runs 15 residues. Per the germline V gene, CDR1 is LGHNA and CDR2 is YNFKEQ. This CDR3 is CASSPRGGNTGELFF. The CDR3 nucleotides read TGTGCCAGCAGTCCTCGGGGGGGCAACACCGGGGAGCTGTTTTTT.

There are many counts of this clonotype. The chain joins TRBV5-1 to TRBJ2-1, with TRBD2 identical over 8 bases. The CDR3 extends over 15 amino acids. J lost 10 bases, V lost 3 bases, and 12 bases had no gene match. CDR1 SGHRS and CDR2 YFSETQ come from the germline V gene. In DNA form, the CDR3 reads TGCGCCAGCAGCTACGAGCCCGCGGGGGGCGGGGAGCAGTTCTTC. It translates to CASSYEPAGGGEQFF.

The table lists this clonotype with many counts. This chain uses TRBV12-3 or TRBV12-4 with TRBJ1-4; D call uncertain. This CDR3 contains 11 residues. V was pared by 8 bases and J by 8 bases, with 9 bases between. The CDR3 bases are TGTGCCAGCCGGTTGGGAGAAAAACTGTTTTTT. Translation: CASRLGEKLFF.

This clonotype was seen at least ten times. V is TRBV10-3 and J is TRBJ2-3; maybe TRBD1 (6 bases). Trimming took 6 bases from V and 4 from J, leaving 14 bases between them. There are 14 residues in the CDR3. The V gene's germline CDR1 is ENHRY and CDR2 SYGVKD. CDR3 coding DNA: TGTGCCATCAGCCCCCGACAGGAGCCAGATACGCAGTATTTT. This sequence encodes CAISPRQEPDTQYF.

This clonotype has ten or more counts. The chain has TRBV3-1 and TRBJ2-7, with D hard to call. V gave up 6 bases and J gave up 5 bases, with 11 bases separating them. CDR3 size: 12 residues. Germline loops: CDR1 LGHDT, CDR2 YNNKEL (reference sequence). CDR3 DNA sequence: TGTGCCAGCAGTTCGGTCGAGGACGAGCAGTACTTC. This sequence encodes CASSSVEDEQYF.

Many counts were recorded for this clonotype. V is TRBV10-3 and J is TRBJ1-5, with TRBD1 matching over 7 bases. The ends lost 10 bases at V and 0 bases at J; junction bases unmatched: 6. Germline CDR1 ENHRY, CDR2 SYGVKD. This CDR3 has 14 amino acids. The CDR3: CATGDSYSNQPQHF. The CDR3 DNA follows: TGTGCCACCGGGGACAGTTATAGCAATCAGCCCCAGCATTTT.

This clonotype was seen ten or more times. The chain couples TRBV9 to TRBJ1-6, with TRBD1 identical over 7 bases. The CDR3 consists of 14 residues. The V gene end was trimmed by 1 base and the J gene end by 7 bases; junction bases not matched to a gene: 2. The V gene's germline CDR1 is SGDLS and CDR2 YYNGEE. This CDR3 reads CASSVTQGNSPLHF. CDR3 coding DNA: TGTGCCAGCAGCGTAACACAGGGGAATTCACCCCTCCACTTT.

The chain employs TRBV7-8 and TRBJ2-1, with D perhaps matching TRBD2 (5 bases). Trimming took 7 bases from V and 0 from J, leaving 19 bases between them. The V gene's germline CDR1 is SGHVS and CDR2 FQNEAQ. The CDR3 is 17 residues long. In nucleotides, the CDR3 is TGTGCCAGCACCCCCGGAGGAGCGCTGAGCTCCTACAATGAGCAGTTCTTC. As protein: CASTPGGALSSYNEQFF.

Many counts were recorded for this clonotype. CDR3 residues: CSATKPGQGPYEQYF. The CDR3 region has the DNA TGCAGTGCTACTAAACCGGGACAGGGGCCCTACGAGCAGTACTTC. This rearrangement joins TRBV20-1 to TRBJ2-7; 10 bases fit TRBD1. The junction had 8 bases not matched to a gene; V was cut back by 4 bases and J by 2 bases. From germline, CDR1 is DFQATT and CDR2 SNEGSKA (reference sequence). The CDR3 length is 15 residues.